The source of this T cell receptor beta chain is a study of read filtering for tumor transcriptome and immune sequencing (TCRdb year 2020). About the investigation overall: The cohort had fewer than 20 male and approximately 14 female patients with a mean age of roughly 66 years, ranging from about 47 to 90. By revised international staging, about 8 patients were R-ISS I, around 15 were R-ISS II and roughly seven were R-ISS III. Whole-transcriptome libraries were prepared with the TruSeq RNA Access Library Prep Kit after DNase treatment. TCR-region mapped reads per sample ranged from about 3.5 to 11 million with IR-seq versus only roughly 85 to 1273 with RNA-seq. Using the same bone marrow samples, the study ran both targeted immune repertoire sequencing and bulk whole-transcriptome sequencing and then compared the TCR repertoires from each method. As a main aim, a read-filtering strategy for immune repertoire data was addressed, with the specific question being whether clonotypes supported by a single read should be removed.

Broad study findings and their caveats: Single-read clonotypes made up around 82% of clonotypes but only approximately 4% of total reads in IR-seq, compared with roughly three quarters of clonotypes and around 45% of reads in RNA-seq. Removing single-read clonotypes increased the correlation between IR-seq and RNA-seq shared clonotype proportions. The sorted CD138-negative fraction was composed of a mixed bone marrow immune population rather than of purified T cells. Clonotypes were captured by IR-seq at much higher depth and more reliably than by RNA-seq, and smaller IR-seq throughput was sufficient for identification of most shared clonotypes.

This clonotype was counted a few times. Its specific antigen is unknown. No base-level quality is on record; no much larger clone is a single base apart. TCR libraries were constructed from approximately 360 ng RNA using the Immunoverse kit, and molecular barcoded adaptors covering alpha/delta and beta/gamma chains were employed. The same RNA used for transcriptome sequencing was used for TCR library preparation. Sequencing of the TCR libraries was done on an Illumina HiSeq 4000 with 2 x 150 cycles. Turning to the authors' computational methods: MiXCR aligned TCR reads to human V, D, J and C references and assembled the aligned reads into CDR3 clonotypes, with quality filtering and error correction included. The tcR package in R was used for analysis of clonotype counts and gene usage diversity. For inspection of raw mapping reads, RNA-seq reads were mapped by STAR aligner version 2.5.3a onto GRCh37 of the human genome. IR-seq fastq files were randomly downsampled with Seqtk 1.3 to test the effect of sequencing depth on detected clonotypes. TCRdb reprocessed the public reads (quality trimming at Q25 with fastp, clone calling with MiXCR) and kept in-frame beta chains. Rows merge per CDR3 protein into single entries with the most common DNA and genes. TCRdb's processing, not the study's, gives the V and J calls here. The sample records more than 70,000 distinct CDR3 sequences, roughly a fifth of which are singletons. Jointly, the top ten make up about an eighth of the sample.

Each patient had bone marrow sampled at the time of active disease. Isolation of bone marrow mononuclear cells was performed by Ficoll-Hypaque density gradient centrifugation. CD138-negative cells were obtained by negative selection after labeling with CD138 magnetic microbeads on a MACS separator, removing myeloma plasma cells. The purity of the isolated cells was checked by flow cytometry with CD138 antibodies on an Attune NxT. Total RNA was extracted using TRIzol reagent and was quantified on a NanoDrop spectrophotometer. Paired RNA-seq and IR-seq were performed on each patient's CD138-negative bone marrow sample. V is shortened by 10 bases, J by 5 bases, and the region joining them spans 19 bases. The CDR3 spans 14 residues, from the cysteine through the phenylalanine. Only CDR3 DNA is held: 42 bases, read in frame from base 1.

This clonotype was obtained from a donor over 35 with multiple myeloma. The material sequenced was a population of CD138-negative cells sorted from bone marrow. Read against the paper, the sample's cell subset or site label means: bone marrow mononuclear cells depleted of CD138+ plasma/myeloma cells by negative magnetic selection. The rearrangement joined TRBV12-3 or TRBV12-4 to TRBJ2-3, with TRBD1 tentatively as D gene (6 bases match). The DNA sequence follows: TGTGCCACTGACTCGGCTAGCAGGGGAGATACGCAGTATTTT. The translation is CATDSASRGDTQYF.